These 10 T cell receptor beta chains were all obtained from the same sample, sequenced in a study of OX40 agonist ivuxolimab in advanced cancers. The library was prepared using the immunoSEQ multiplex PCR assay. The clones in this table, taken by TCRdb from immuneACCESS, are in-frame only. Not every clone is retained; where verified, under half of the shortfall comes from an unresolved V gene, and the cause of the rest is unknown. In this sample the table shows 35,000 to 40,000 clones, about 88% of which occur a single time. Together, the top ten hold 2.4% of the sample. Sequencing used CD4+ or CD8+ T cells sorted from blood, obtained in a trial of the OX40 agonist ivuxolimab. These receptors were taken from an adult with an advanced solid tumor such as melanoma, head and neck, liver or kidney cancer.

The V and J genes are TRBV7-2 and TRBJ1-5; 8 nucleotides agree with TRBD1. With V trimmed by 5 bases and J by 4 bases, 7 bases remained unmatched. CDR1 is SGHTA and CDR2 is FQGNSA in the germline V gene. CDR3 length: 15 residues. The CDR3 DNA sequence: TGTGCCAGCAGCCCGCGACAGGGGAGTAATCAGCCCCAGCATTTT. It specifies CASSPRQGSNQPQHF.

This chain links TRBV4-1 with TRBJ2-2; D unclear. The CDR3 spans 13 residues. Between the trimmed V and J ends, which lost 4 bases and 9 bases, there was a span of 12 bases. Germline V gene data show CDR1 as MGHRA and CDR2 as YSYEKL. CDR3 amino acids: CASSPGSNRELFF. In nucleotides, the CDR3 is TGCGCCAGCAGCCCTGGGTCGAACAGGGAGCTGTTTTTT.

This clone was picked up one time. CDR3 sequence (DNA): TGTGCCAGCAGCTTTGGGACAGCGGTGCCTAAGGAAGACGGCTACACCTTC. Translating gives CASSFGTAVPKEDGYTF. V is TRBV7-3 and J is TRBJ1-2, with 7 bases identical to TRBD1. This CDR3 is 17 amino acids long. The J segment lost 8 bases and the V segment lost 3 bases, leaving 18 bases of the junction unmatched. CDR1 is SGHTA and CDR2 is FQGTGA in the germline V gene.

This chain connects TRBV27 to TRBJ1-3; the D gene is possibly TRBD1 (5 bases). Trimming pared 8 bases from V and 7 bases from J, leaving 18 bases between. Germline loops: CDR1 MNHEY, CDR2 SMNVEV (reference sequence). CDR3 size: 14 residues. The CDR3 DNA is TGTGCCAGCGTTGGAGGTCCTAGGGGCAACACCATATATTTT. Protein sequence: CASVGGPRGNTIYF.

The chain employs TRBV29-1 and TRBJ1-1; a weak D match, TRBD1 (6 bases). Germline CDR1 reads SQVTM; CDR2 reads ANQGSEA. The CDR3 runs to 13 residues. Trimming pared 4 bases from V and 1 base from J, leaving 10 bases between. CDR3 sequence: CSVGGHGNTEAFF. The CDR3 coding sequence is TGCAGCGTTGGGGGACACGGGAACACTGAAGCTTTCTTT.

The CDR3 spells CASSLAEGFNQPQHF. The CDR3 bases are TGTGCCAGCAGCTTAGCGGAGGGGTTTAATCAGCCCCAGCATTTT. The chain is built from TRBV7-2 and TRBJ1-5; D might be TRBD1 (5 bases). The V and J ends lost 0 bases and 4 bases respectively, with 10 bases between them. Germline V gene lookup returns CDR1 SGHTA and CDR2 FQGNSA. CDR3 length equals 15 residues.

V usage is TRBV7-2 and J usage is TRBJ1-1, with unresolved D. The V end was cut by 4 bases, the J end by 1 base, with 16 bases between. The CDR3 loop spans 16 amino acids. In germline, CDR1 is SGHTA, CDR2 FQGNSA. CDR3 DNA sequence: TGTGCCAGCAGCTCCTTAAGGGCCGCAGGGAACACTGAAGCTTTCTTT. This sequence encodes CASSSLRAAGNTEAFF.

V and J are TRBV4-3 and TRBJ1-5; D may be TRBD1 (6 bases). V was shortened by 0 bases and J by 5 bases, with 17 bases between the two germline ends. CDR1 and CDR2 from the germline V gene are LGHNA and YSLEER. The CDR3 length is 17 residues. CDR3: CASSQDYPQGLYQPQHF. CDR3 DNA sequence: TGCGCCAGCAGCCAAGATTACCCCCAGGGGCTCTATCAGCCCCAGCATTTT.

The chain employs TRBV10-3 and TRBJ1-1; 8 nucleotides line up with TRBD1. With 2 bases clipped from V and 2 bases from J, the junction kept 1 base outside the gene matches. The CDR3 runs to 14 residues. Germline loops: CDR1 ENHRY, CDR2 SYGVKD. The CDR3 sequence is CAISEGQGNTEAFF. CDR3 coding DNA: TGTGCCATCAGTGAGGGACAGGGCAACACTGAAGCTTTCTTT.

The chain uses TRBV19 and TRBJ1-4; D call uncertain. This CDR3 region has 14 residues. Trimming stripped 1 base from V and 5 bases from J, with 8 bases between. Germline assignment: CDR1 LNHDA and CDR2 SQIVND (reference sequence). CDR3 DNA sequence: TGTGCCAGTAGTATAGGGCAGTCGAATGAAAAACTGTTTTTT. As protein: CASSIGQSNEKLFF.